This TCR beta chain was recovered during a study of response to subunit inactivated influenza vaccine. TCRdb reprocessed the RT-PCR reads via MiXCR and lists one record per CDR3 protein. Of around 570,000 distinct CDR3 sequences in the sample, roughly 10% were seen once. About this clonotype itself: What it recognizes is unknown.

After removal of 4 bases from V and 3 bases from J, the junction contained 7 bases not matched to a gene. The CDR3 is 15 residues long. The germline CDR1 and CDR2 sequences are SGDLS and YYNGEE. General study results and limits: The authors offered the suggestion that each seasonal influenza vaccination recruits few new T cells.

The data were also submitted as part of a second study, on T cells expressing NK-cell markers. That source reports: UMI-tagged 5'RACE template switching yielded the TCR beta cDNA. Most of the eight sequenced donors were HCMV-seropositive; one was seronegative. In several donors, dominant clonotypes made up about 25-60.1% of CD3+CD56-NKG2C+ cells.

This sample comprised PBMCs from blood, obtained on the day of vaccination. The source is a man aged 45-65 years who received an inactivated influenza vaccine. This chain uses TRBV9 with TRBJ2-7, with 10 bases matching TRBD2. In DNA, the CDR3 is TGTGCCAGCAGCCCCAGCTCTAGCGGGAGCTACGAGCAGTACTTC. Encoded protein: CASSPSSSGSYEQYF.